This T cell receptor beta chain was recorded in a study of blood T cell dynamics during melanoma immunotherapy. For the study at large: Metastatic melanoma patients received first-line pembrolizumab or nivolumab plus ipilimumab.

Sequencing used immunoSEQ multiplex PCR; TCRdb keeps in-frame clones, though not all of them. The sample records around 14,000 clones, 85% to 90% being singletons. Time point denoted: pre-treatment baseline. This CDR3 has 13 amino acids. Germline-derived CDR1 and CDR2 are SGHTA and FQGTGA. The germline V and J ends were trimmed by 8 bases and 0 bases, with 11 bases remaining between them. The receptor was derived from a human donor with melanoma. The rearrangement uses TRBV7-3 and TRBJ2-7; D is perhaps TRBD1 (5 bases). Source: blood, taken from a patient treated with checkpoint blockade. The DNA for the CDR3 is TGTGCCAGCTCCCCAGGGCACTCCTACGAGCAGTACTTC. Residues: CASSPGHSYEQYF.